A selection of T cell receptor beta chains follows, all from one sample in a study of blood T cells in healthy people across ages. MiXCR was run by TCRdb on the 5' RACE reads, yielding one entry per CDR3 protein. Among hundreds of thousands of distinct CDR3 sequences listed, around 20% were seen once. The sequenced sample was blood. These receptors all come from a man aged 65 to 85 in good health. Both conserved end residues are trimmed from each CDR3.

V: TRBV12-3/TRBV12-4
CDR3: ASSLMAFNQPQH

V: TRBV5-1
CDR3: ASSIAPTGGSYNEQF

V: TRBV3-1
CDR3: ACSQGVRRSTDTQY

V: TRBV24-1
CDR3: ATSDPSAGRFNEQF

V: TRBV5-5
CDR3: ASSFRQGAGNTGELF

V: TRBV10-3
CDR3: AISEVQNTGELF

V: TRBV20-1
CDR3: GASIRGGPYEQY

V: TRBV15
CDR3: ATSRTGGLINEQF

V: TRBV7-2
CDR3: ASSLAIGVDTQY

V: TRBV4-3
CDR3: ASSQELPGGYTGELF

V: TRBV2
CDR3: ASREDRGNEKLF

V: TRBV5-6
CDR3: ASSLAGGGSNTGELF

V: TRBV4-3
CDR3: ASSQAPGFNEKLF

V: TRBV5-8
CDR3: ASSLERGHSNQPQH

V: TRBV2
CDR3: ASSVDGSTSKNIQY

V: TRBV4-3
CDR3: ASSQEGVGETQY

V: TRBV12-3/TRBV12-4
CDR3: ASSPGTSWGNIQY

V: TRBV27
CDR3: ASGVLRTGDHTQY

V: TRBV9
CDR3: ASSPSTSGVELF

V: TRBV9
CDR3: ASSVTGTGENEQY

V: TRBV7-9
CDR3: ASSLGDTSSYNEQF

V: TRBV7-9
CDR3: ASSLTGFTNEKLF

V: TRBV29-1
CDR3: SVYRGDTQY

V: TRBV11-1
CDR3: ATRGRNYGYT

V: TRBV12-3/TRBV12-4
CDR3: ASSLAVRGEQY

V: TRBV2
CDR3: ASSDLAGSYNERF

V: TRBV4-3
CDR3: ASSQLAGTGELF

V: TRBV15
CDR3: ATSLLGGSYNEQF

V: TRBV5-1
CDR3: ASRRDRGEYEQY

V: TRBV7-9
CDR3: ASSGGQEYTDTQY

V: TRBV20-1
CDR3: SARQGARNEKLF